This T cell receptor beta chain is from a study of shared clonotypes between healthy human individuals. General study points: Blood alone was sampled, and tissue repertoires likely differ.

The naive CD8 subset, CD45RO-negative cells positively selected for CCR7, excluded terminally differentiated effector memory CD45RA+ cells. A remark on this clone: Its specificity is unknown.

Germline CDR1 SGHRS, CDR2 YFSETQ. V lost 4 bases, J lost 3 bases, and 11 bases lay in between. CDR3 length equals 13 residues. Sequenced by immunoSEQ multiplex PCR; TCRdb stores in-frame clones only, minus some. The sample carries about 820,000 clones, approximately 92% recorded once. The sequence was collected from a young man in good health. Sequencing used naive CD8+ T cells sorted from blood. The rearrangement links TRBV5-1 to TRBJ2-7; D remains ambiguous. The CDR3 is CASSASKSYEQYF. The CDR3 nucleotides read TGCGCCAGCAGCGCGTCCAAGAGCTACGAGCAGTACTTC. The variable domain in full, completed from reference TRBV5-1 and TRBJ2-7, reads KAGVTQTPRYLIKTRGQQVTLSCSPISGHRSVSWYQQTPGQGLQFLFEYFSETQRNKGNFPGRFSGRQFSNSRSEMNVSTLELGDSALYLCASSASKSYEQYFGPGTRLTVT.